This T cell receptor (beta chain) was sequenced for a study of blood T cell repertoires in COVID-19. Study context: The United States, Italy and Spain provided the acute and convalescent COVID-19 samples. From T cells, B-cell-depleted T cells, or PBMCs came the material, which was cDNA or gDNA.

In the original analysis: By means of reference gene primer amplification, nucleated cell counts were estimated. The assay was immunoSEQ multiplex PCR, and TCRdb's table has in-frame clones only and misses some. V and J calls and clone size are those listed in that table; D and trimming were worked out from the DNA. The sample contains about 170,000 clones, 80% to 95% of which appear only once. During active infection, Seattle patients enrolled and were then monitored through disease. The CDR3 totals 14 residues. Losses at the gene ends were 7 bases for V and 5 bases for J; bases not matched to a gene: 7. Germline V gene sequence: CDR1 SNHLY, CDR2 FYNNEI.

The sequencing sample was made of peripheral blood. The receptor was isolated from a man aged 25-45 years with COVID-19, enrolled during active disease. This chain uses TRBV2 with TRBJ1-1, with 10 bases lining up with TRBD1. The CDR3 DNA sequence: TGTGCCAGCACCCCGGGACAGGGGAAGACTGAAGCTTTCTTT. It specifies CASTPGQGKTEAFF.